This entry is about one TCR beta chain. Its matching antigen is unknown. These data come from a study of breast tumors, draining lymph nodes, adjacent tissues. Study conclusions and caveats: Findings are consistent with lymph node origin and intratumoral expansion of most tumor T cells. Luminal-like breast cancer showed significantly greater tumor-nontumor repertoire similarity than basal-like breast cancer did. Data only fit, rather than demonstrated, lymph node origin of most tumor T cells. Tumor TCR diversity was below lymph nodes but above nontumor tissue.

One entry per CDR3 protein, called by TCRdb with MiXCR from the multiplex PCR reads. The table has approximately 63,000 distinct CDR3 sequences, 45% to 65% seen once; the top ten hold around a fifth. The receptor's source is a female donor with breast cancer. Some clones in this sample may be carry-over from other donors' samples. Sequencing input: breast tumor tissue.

The DNA for the CDR3 is TGTGCCTGGAGAAAGGACAACTATGGCTACACCGGGGAGCTGTTTTTT. Amino acids: CAWRKDNYGYTGELFF. The chain employs TRBV30 and TRBJ2-2; possibly TRBD1 for D (5 bases). The CDR3 consists of 16 residues. Per germline, CDR1 GTSNPN and CDR2 SVGIG (reference sequence). The V end lost 3 bases, the J end lost 3 bases, and 17 bases lay between the germline ends.